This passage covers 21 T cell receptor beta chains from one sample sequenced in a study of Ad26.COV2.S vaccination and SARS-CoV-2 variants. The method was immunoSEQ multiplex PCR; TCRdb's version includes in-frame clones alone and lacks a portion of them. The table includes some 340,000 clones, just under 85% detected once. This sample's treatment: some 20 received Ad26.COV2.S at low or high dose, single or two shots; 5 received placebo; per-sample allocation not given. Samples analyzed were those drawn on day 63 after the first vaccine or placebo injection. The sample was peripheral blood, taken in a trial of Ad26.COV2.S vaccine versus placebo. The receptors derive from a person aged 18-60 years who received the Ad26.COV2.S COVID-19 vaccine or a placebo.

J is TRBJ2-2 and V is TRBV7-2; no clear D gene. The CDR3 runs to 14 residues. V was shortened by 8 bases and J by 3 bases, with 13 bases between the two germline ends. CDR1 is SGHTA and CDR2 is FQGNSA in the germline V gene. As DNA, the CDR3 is TGTGCCAGCGTCTGGGGTCCGGACACCGGGGAGCTGTTTTTT. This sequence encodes CASVWGPDTGELFF.

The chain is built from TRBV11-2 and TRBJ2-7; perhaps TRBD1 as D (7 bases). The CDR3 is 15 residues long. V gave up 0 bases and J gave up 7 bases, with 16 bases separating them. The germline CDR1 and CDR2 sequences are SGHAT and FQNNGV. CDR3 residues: CASSLEGAGGREQYF. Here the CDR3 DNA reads TGTGCCAGCAGCTTAGAGGGGGCAGGGGGGCGTGAGCAGTACTTC.

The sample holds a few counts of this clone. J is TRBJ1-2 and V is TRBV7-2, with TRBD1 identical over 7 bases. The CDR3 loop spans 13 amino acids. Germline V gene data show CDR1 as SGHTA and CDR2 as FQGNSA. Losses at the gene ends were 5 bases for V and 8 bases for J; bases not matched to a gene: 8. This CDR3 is CASSATGSEGYTF. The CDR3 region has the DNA TGTGCCAGCAGCGCGACAGGGTCGGAGGGCTACACCTTC.

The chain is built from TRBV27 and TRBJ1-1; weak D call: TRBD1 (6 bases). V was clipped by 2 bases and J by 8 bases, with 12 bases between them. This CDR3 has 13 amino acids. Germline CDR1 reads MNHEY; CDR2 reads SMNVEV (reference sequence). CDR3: CASSLSRGAEAFF. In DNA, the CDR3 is TGTGCCAGCAGTTTAAGTCGGGGGGCCGAAGCTTTCTTT.

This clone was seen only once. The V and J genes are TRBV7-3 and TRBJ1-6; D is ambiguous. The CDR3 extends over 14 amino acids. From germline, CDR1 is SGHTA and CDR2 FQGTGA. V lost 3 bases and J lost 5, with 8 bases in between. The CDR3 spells CASSLDHNNSPLHF. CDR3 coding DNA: TGTGCCAGCAGCTTGGACCACAATAATTCACCCCTCCACTTT.

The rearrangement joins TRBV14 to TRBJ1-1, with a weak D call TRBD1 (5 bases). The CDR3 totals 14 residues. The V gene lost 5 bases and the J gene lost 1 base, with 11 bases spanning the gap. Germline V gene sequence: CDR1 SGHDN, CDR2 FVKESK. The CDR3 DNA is TGTGCCAGCAGCACCCGGAGGGGGAACACTGAAGCTTTCTTT. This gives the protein CASSTRRGNTEAFF.

The CDR3, as DNA: TGTGCCAGCTCACCAACAGGGTCGGAGACCCAGTACTTC. It specifies CASSPTGSETQYF. The chain has TRBV18 and TRBJ2-5, with D possibly being TRBD1 (6 bases). There are 13 residues in the CDR3. The V gene's germline CDR1 is KGHSH and CDR2 LQKENI. Trimming shortened V by 2 bases and J by 5 bases, and 9 bases separated the two germline ends.

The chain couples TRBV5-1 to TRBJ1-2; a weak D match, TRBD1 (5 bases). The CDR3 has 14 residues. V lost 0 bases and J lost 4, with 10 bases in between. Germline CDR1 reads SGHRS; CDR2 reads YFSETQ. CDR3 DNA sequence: TGCGCCAGCAGCTTGGACGGGGGTCGCTATGGCTACACCTTC. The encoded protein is CASSLDGGRYGYTF.

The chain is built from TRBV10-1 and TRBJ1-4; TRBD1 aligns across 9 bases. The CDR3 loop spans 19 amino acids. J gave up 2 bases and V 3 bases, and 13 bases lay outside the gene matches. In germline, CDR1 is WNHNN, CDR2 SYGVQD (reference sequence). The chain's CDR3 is CASSDWDRVKGSTNEKLFF. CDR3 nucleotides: TGCGCCAGCAGTGATTGGGACAGGGTTAAGGGTAGCACTAATGAAAAACTGTTTTTT.

This CDR3 reads CASSLRMNTEAFF. DNA for the CDR3: TGCGCCAGCAGCTTGAGGATGAACACTGAAGCTTTCTTT. The V call is TRBV5-1, the J call TRBJ1-1; D remains ambiguous. Germline-derived CDR1 and CDR2 are SGHRS and YFSETQ. The V gene lost 1 base and the J gene lost 0 bases, with 4 bases spanning the gap. CDR3 size: 13 residues.

CDR3 in DNA: TGTGCCAGCAGCTTTGACAGGGACGGAAACACCATATATTTT. Amino acid sequence: CASSFDRDGNTIYF. The chain combines TRBV7-9 with TRBJ1-3, with 7 positions matching TRBD1. Germline CDR1 reads SEHNR; CDR2 reads FQNEAQ (reference sequence). J lost 4 bases, V lost 3 bases, and 3 bases had no gene match. This CDR3 contains 14 residues.

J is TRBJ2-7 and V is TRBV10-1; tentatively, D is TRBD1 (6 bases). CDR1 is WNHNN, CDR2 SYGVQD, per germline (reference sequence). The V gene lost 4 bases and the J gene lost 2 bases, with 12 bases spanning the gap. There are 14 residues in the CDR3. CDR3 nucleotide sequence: TGCGCCAGCAGTGCGGCAGGGGCGGCCTACGAGCAGTACTTC. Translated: CASSAAGAAYEQYF.

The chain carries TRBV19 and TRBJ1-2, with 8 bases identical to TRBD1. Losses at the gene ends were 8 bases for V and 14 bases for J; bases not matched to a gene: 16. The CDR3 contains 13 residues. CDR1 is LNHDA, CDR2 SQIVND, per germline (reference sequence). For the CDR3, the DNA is TGTGCCAGTCGTAGGACAGGGCGGATTGGGGATACCTTC. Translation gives CASRRTGRIGDTF. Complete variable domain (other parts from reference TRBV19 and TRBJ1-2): DGGITQSPKYLFRKEGQNVTLSCEQNLNHDAMYWYRQDPGQGLRLIYYSQIVNDFQKGDIAEGYSVSREKKESFPLTVTSAQKNPTAFYLCASRRTGRIGDTFGSGTRLTVV.

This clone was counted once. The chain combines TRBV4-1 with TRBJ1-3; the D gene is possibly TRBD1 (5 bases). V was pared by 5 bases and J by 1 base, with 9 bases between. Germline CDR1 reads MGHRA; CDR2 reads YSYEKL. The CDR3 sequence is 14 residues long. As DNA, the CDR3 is TGCGCCAGCAGCTTCCCAGGGTCTGGAAACACCATATATTTT. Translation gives CASSFPGSGNTIYF.

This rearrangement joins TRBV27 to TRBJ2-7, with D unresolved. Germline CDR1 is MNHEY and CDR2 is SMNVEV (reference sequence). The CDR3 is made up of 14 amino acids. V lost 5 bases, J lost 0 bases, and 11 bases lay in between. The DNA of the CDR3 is TGTGCCAGCAGTCGGAAAGACCACTCCTACGAGCAGTACTTC. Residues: CASSRKDHSYEQYF.

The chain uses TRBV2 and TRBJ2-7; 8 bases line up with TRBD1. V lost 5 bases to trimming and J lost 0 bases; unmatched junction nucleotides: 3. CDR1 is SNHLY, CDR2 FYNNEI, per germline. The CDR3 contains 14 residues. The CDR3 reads CASSMDRASYEQYF. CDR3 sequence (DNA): TGTGCCAGCAGTATGGACAGGGCCTCCTACGAGCAGTACTTC.

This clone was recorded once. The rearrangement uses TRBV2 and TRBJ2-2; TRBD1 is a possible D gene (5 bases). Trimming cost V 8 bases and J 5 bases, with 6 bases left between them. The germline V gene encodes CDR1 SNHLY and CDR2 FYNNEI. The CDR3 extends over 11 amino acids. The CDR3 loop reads CASGATGELFF. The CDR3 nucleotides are TGTGCCAGCGGGGCTACCGGGGAGCTGTTTTTT.

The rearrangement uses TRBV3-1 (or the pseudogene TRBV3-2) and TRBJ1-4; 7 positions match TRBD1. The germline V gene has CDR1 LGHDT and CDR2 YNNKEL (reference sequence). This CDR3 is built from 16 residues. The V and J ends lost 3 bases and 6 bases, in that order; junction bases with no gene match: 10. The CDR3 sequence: CASSHLNRGLDEKLFF. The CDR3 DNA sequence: TGTGCCAGCAGCCACCTCAACAGGGGTTTGGATGAAAAACTGTTTTTT.

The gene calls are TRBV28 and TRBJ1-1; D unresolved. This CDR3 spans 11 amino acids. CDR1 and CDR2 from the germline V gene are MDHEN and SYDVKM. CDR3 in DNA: TGTATGTCCCGCCGAGTGACTGAAGCTTTCTTT. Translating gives CMSRRVTEAFF.

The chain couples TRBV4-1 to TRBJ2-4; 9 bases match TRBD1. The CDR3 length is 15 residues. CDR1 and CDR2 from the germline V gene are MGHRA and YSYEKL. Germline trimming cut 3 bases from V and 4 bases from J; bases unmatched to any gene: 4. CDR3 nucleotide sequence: TGCGCCAGCAGCCACCGCGGGACAGGGAAAAACATTCAGTACTTC. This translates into CASSHRGTGKNIQYF.

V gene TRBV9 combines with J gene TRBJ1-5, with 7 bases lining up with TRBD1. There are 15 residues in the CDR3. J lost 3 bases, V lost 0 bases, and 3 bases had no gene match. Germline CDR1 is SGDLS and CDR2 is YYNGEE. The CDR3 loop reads CASSVGGQNNQPQHF. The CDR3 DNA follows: TGTGCCAGCAGCGTAGGGGGACAGAACAATCAGCCCCAGCATTTT.